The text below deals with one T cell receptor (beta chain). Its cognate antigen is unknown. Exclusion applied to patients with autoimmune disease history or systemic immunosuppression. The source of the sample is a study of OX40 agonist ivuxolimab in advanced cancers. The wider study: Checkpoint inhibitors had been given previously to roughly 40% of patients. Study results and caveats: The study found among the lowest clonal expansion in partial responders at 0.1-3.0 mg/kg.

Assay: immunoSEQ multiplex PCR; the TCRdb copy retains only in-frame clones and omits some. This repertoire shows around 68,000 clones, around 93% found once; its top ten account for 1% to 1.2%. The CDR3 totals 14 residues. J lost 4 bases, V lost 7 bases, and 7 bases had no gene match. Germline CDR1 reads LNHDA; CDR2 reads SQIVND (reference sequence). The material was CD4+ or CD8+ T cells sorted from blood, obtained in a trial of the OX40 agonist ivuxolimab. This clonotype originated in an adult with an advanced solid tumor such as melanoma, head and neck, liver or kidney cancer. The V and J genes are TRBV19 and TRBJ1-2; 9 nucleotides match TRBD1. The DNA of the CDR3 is TGTGCCAGTACCCCCGTGGACAGGGGCTATGGCTACACCTTC. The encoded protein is CASTPVDRGYGYTF.